This record covers a single TCR beta chain. Its cognate antigen is unknown. With unsorted samples, genomic DNA was obtained from tens of millions of PBMCs. This sample is drawn from a study of shared clonotypes between healthy human individuals. The method was immunoSEQ multiplex PCR; TCRdb's version includes in-frame clones alone and lacks a portion of them. The sample consists of hundreds of thousands of clones, around 81% of them appearing once. Study-wide findings and caveats: Read depth was anticipated to influence clonotype sharing among donors.

The sequenced sample consisted of PBMCs. The sequence derives from a middle-aged woman in good health. Some clones in this sample may be carry-over from other donors' samples.

The CDR3 DNA reads as TGTGCCAGCAGTGGTCCGCAGAGGAACACCGGGGAGCTGTTTTTT. Its protein is CASSGPQRNTGELFF. The chain employs TRBV2 and TRBJ2-2; no definite D call. Germline CDR1 and CDR2: SNHLY and FYNNEI. This CDR3 spans 15 amino acids. V shed 4 bases and J shed 1 base, with 10 bases lying between them.